The rows below give T cell receptor beta chains drawn from one sample of a study of shared clonotypes between healthy human individuals. Repertoires were generated with immunoSEQ multiplex PCR, while TCRdb's copy carries only in-frame clones and drops some. The sample carries around 440,000 clones, approximately 80% recorded once. The sequencing sample was made of PBMCs. These receptor sequences come from a woman aged 40 to 50 in good health. Some clones in this sample may be carry-over from other donors' samples. CDR3s include the opening cysteine and the closing phenylalanine or tryptophan. The D gene is left open where the match is weak. A row's size may be missing; if present it is once, few, many or a size class.

abundance	d_gene	v_gene	j_gene	CDR3nt	CDR3aa
-	TRBD2	TRBV27	TRBJ2-1	TGTGCCAGCAGTTTAGTGGCGGGAGGGTTAAGGGAGCAGTTCTTC	CASSLVAGGLREQFF
-	-	TRBV27	TRBJ1-4	TGTGCCAGCAGTTTATCCGACCCGGCAGCCGCGTATGAAAAACTGTTTTTT	CASSLSDPAAAYEKLFF
-	TRBD1	TRBV7-2	TRBJ1-1	TGTGCCAGCAGCGGCCGGACAGGGATGAACACTGAAGCTTTCTTT	CASSGRTGMNTEAFF
once	-	TRBV2	TRBJ2-7	TGTGCCAGCCGAGGACTCGACTACGAGCAGTACTTC	CASRGLDYEQYF
-	-	TRBV27	TRBJ2-6	TGTGCCAGCAGTGGGTACAGGGATTTCGGAGCCAACGTCCTGACTTTC	CASSGYRDFGANVLTF
few	-	TRBV4-2	TRBJ2-2	TGTGCCAGCAGCCAAGATGCAGGTGACCCAGGGGGGGAGCTGTTTTTT	CASSQDAGDPGGELFF
few	TRBD1	TRBV5-1	TRBJ2-2	TGCGCCAGCACTATCACAGGGGGCTACACCGGGGAGCTGTTTTTT	CASTITGGYTGELFF
-	TRBD1	TRBV19	TRBJ1-5	TGTGCCAGTAGTATAGAGGACAGGCGCAATCAGCCCCAGCATTTT	CASSIEDRRNQPQHF
-	TRBD2	TRBV5-4	TRBJ2-1	TGTGCCAGCAGCTTAGAGCGGGAGGGCAACTACAATGAGCAGTTCTTC	CASSLEREGNYNEQFF
-	-	TRBV9	TRBJ2-1	TGTGCCAGCAGCGTAGCCCAAACGAATGAGCAGTTCTTC	CASSVAQTNEQFF
-	-	TRBV5-6	TRBJ1-2	TGTGCCAGCAGCTTGGGCAGGACAGTTGGCTACACCTTC	CASSLGRTVGYTF
few	-	TRBV28	TRBJ2-2	TGTGCCAGCAGTTTCAGCTTGTCCGGGGAGCTGTTTTTT	CASSFSLSGELFF
-	TRBD2	TRBV28	TRBJ2-7	TGTGCCAGCAGTTTAGCGGTTGGGACTAGCGTCCGCGAGCAGTACTTC	CASSLAVGTSVREQYF
-	-	TRBV28	TRBJ1-2	TGTGCCAGCACCCGGGCAGGGGCGACCCTGGATGGCTACACCTTC	CASTRAGATLDGYTF
few	-	TRBV13	TRBJ2-2	TGTGCCAGCAGCTCCTACGGGGGCACCGGGGAGCTGTTTTTT	CASSSYGGTGELFF
-	-	TRBV28	TRBJ1-1	TGTGCCAGCAGCGGGGGGGGGAGTGGTCCCGTATGGGCTTTCTTT	CASSGGGSGPVWAFF
-	TRBD1	TRBV9	TRBJ2-1	TGTGCCAGCAGCGTAGAGACAGGGGCGGGCAATGAGCAGTTCTTC	CASSVETGAGNEQFF
-	TRBD1	TRBV7-8	TRBJ2-1	TGTGCCAGCAGCTACGGGACAGCTTACAATGAGCAGTTCTTC	CASSYGTAYNEQFF
-	-	TRBV6-4	TRBJ2-2	TGTGCCAGCAGTTCCGGGCCCCAGCGCACCGGGGAGCTGTTTTTT	CASSSGPQRTGELFF
-	TRBD1	TRBV18	TRBJ1-1	TGTGCCAGCTCACCAAGCACAGGGGTGAACACTGAAGCTTTCTTT	CASSPSTGVNTEAFF
-	-	TRBV7-2	TRBJ2-7	TGTGCCAGCAGCCTTTTTAACTCCTACGAGCAGTACTTC	CASSLFNSYEQYF
-	-	TRBV20-1	TRBJ2-7	TGCAGTGCTAGAGCGTCGGGGGAGCAGTACTTC	CSARASGEQYF
-	-	TRBV4-3	TRBJ1-4	TGCGCCAGCAGCCAAGAGGGGAGGTTTGAAAAACTGTTTTTT	CASSQEGRFEKLFF
once	TRBD1	TRBV5-1	TRBJ1-5	TGCACCAGCAGCTTGGATGCTGGGGCGGGACAGCCCCAACATTTT	CTSSLDAGAGQPQHF
-	-	TRBV30	TRBJ2-7	TGTGCCTGGAGTAGAGACTACGAGCAGTACTTC	CAWSRDYEQYF
-	TRBD2	TRBV7-2	TRBJ2-5	TGTGCCAGCAGCCCACGTCGCGGGACTAGAGTTGAGACCCAGTACTTC	CASSPRRGTRVETQYF
-	TRBD1	TRBV19	TRBJ2-2	TGTGCCAGTACACAGGGGGCGAAGAGAACCGGGGAGCTGTTTTTT	CASTQGAKRTGELFF
-	TRBD1	TRBV27	TRBJ1-2	TGTGCCAGCAGTCTCTCGGGACAGGTTAACTATGGCTACGCCTTC	CASSLSGQVNYGYAF
many	-	TRBV30	TRBJ2-6	TGTGCCGGGGGGTCATCTGGGGCCAACGTCCTGACTTTC	CAGGSSGANVLTF
-	-	TRBV18	TRBJ2-7	TGTGTCAGCTCAGGTCTTTACGAGCAGTACTTC	CVSSGLYEQYF
-	-	TRBV5-3	TRBJ1-2	TGTGCCAGAAGGCACCCTCTCTATGGCTACACCTTC	CARRHPLYGYTF
once	TRBD2	TRBV7-3	TRBJ2-1	TGTGCCAGCAGCGTGCAAGCGGGAGGATACAATGAGCAGTTCTTC	CASSVQAGGYNEQFF
-	-	TRBV7-2	TRBJ1-5	TGTGCCAGCAGCTTAGTGGAGGGCAATCAGCCCCAGCATTTT	CASSLVEGNQPQHF
-	-	TRBV10-3	TRBJ2-6	TGTGCCATCAGTGAGTCGTTGGGTAGCTCTGGGGCCAACGTCCTGACTTTC	CAISESLGSSGANVLTF
-	TRBD2	TRBV7-8	TRBJ2-1	TGTGCCAGCAGCTTCCCCGGAGGGGCGGGAGGGTACAATGAGCAGTTCTTC	CASSFPGGAGGYNEQFF
-	TRBD1	TRBV2	TRBJ2-7	TGTGCCAGCAGTGAAGTGGGGACAGGGCCGGGGTACGAGCAGTACTTC	CASSEVGTGPGYEQYF
-	TRBD2	TRBV4-1	TRBJ2-2	TGCGCCAGCAGCCAAAGGCTAGCGGGTAACACCGGGGAGCTGTTTTTT	CASSQRLAGNTGELFF
-	-	TRBV19	TRBJ1-5	TGTGCCAGTAGTATGGGGTTCAGTCAGCCCCAGCATTTT	CASSMGFSQPQHF
-	-	TRBV4-2	TRBJ1-5	TGTGCCAGCAGCCAGGACCGGGACACCCGGGTTTGGCCCCAGCATTTT	CASSQDRDTRVWPQHF
-	TRBD1	TRBV27	TRBJ2-7	TGTGCCAGCAGTTTATTGCCGGGACAGGGGTCCTACGAGCAGTACTTC	CASSLLPGQGSYEQYF
-	-	TRBV2	TRBJ2-2	TGTGCCAGCAGTGGGTCCGGGGAGCTGTTTTTT	CASSGSGELFF
once	TRBD1	TRBV4-3	TRBJ1-1	TGCGCCAGCAGCGCTAGGACAGGCGGCACTGAAGCTTTCTTT	CASSARTGGTEAFF